The T cell receptor (beta chain) described here comes from a study of CD8 T cells in ankylosing spondylitis. The germline V gene encodes CDR1 MNHEY and CDR2 SVGEGT. The CDR3 has 16 residues. Trimming took off 6 bases at V and 1 base at J, with 17 bases between the two ends. Study results and limitations: Earlier authors reported some of these motif variants in reactive arthritis synovial fluid and blood. Reportedly, disease-linked clones are significantly enriched in ankylosing spondylitis patients' matched synovial fluid. A motif in TCR beta, a set of seven to nine highly homologous variants, appeared characteristic of ankylosing spondylitis blood.

Molecular-barcoded quantitative 5'-RACE produced these TCR beta libraries. TCRdb redid the calling of the 5' RACE reads with MiXCR, one entry per CDR3 protein. The data hold 700,000 to 850,000 distinct CDR3 sequences, with over 9.5% observed a single time. As to this clonotype: Its target is unknown.

The source material was blood, either unsorted or a sorted T cell fraction (not recorded which). The sequence was collected from a male donor with ankylosing spondylitis. The V gene is TRBV6-2 or TRBV6-3, the J gene TRBJ2-3; the D gene is possibly TRBD1 (6 bases). CDR3 sequence reads: CASRPPQGTGTDTQYF. Here the CDR3 DNA reads TGTGCCAGCAGACCTCCACAGGGAACAGGCACAGATACGCAGTATTTT.